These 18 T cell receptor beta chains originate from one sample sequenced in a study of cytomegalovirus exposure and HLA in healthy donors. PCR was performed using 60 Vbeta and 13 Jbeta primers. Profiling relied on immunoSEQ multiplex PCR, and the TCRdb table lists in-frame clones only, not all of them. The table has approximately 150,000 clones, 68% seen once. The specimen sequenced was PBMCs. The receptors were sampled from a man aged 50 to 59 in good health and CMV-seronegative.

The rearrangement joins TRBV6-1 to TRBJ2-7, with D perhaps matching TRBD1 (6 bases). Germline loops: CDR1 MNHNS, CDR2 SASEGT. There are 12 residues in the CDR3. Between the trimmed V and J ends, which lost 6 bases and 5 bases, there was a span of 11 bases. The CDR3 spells CASRGQGNEQYF. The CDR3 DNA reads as TGTGCCAGCAGGGGACAAGGGAACGAGCAGTACTTC.

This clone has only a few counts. This CDR3 reads CASSTPGQGSYEQYF. In nucleotides, the CDR3 is TGTGCCAGCAGTACCCCGGGACAGGGCTCCTACGAGCAGTACTTC. This chain links TRBV6-5 with TRBJ2-7; TRBD1 agrees at 9 bases. Germline values: CDR1 MNHEY, CDR2 SVGAGI. The CDR3 extends over 15 amino acids. The junction had 5 bases not matched to a gene; V was cut back by 5 bases and J by 0 bases.

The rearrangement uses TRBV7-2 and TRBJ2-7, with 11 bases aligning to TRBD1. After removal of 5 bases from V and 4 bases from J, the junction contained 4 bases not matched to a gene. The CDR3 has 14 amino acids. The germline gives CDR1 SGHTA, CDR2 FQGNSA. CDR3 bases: TGTGCCAGCAGCCTGGACAGGGGGCGATACGAGCAGTACTTC. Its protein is CASSLDRGRYEQYF.

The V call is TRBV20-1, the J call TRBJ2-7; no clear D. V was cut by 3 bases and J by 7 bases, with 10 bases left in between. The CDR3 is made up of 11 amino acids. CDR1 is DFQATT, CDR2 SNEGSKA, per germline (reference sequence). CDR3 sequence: CSARRSEEQYF. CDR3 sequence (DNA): TGCAGTGCTAGGAGGAGCGAGGAGCAGTACTTC.

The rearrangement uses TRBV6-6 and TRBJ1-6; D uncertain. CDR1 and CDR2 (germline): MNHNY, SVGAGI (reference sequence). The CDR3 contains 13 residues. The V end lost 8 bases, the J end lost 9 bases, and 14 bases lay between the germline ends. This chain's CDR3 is CASVNPAGSPLHF. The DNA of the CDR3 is TGTGCCAGCGTCAACCCCGCGGGTTCACCCCTCCACTTT.

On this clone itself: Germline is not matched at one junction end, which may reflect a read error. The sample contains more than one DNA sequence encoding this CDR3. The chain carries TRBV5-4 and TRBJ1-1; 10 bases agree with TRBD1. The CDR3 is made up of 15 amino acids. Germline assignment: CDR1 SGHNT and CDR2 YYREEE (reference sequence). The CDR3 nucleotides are TGCGCCAGCAGCCAAAAAGGACAGGGGGACACTGAAGCTTTCTTT. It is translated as CASSQKGQGDTEAFF.

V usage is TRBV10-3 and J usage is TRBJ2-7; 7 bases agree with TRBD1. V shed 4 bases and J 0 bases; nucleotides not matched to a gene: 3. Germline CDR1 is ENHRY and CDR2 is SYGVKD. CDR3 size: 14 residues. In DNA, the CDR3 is TGTGCCATCAGTGCCGGGACAGACTCCTACGAGCAGTACTTC. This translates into CAISAGTDSYEQYF.

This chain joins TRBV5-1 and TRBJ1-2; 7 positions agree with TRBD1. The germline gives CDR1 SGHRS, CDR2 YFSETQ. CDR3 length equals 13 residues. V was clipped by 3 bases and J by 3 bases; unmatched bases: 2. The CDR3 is CASSSQGDYGYTF. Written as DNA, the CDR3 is TGCGCCAGCAGCTCCCAGGGGGACTATGGCTACACCTTC.

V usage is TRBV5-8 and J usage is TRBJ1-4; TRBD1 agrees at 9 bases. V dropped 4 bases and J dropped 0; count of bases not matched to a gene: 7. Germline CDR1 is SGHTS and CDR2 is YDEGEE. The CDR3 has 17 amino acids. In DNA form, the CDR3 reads TGTGCCAGCAGCCCCGGGACAGGGTCCTCAACTAATGAAAAACTGTTTTTT. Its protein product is CASSPGTGSSTNEKLFF.

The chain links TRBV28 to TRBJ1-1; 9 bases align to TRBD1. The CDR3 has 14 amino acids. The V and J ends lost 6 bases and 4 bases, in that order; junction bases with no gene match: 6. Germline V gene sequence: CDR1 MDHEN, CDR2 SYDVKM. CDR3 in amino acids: CASSRGQGSTEAFF. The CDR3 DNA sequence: TGTGCCAGCAGCCGAGGACAGGGGAGCACTGAAGCTTTCTTT. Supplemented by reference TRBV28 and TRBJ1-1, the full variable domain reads DVKVTQSSRYLVKRTGEKVFLECVQDMDHENMFWYRQDPGLGLRLIYFSYDVKMKEKGDIPEGYSVSREKKERFSLILESASTNQTSMYLCASSRGQGSTEAFFGQGTRLTVV.

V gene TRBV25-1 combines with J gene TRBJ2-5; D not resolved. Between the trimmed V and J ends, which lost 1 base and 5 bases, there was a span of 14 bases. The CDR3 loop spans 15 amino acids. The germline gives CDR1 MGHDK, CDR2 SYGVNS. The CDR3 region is CASSEFTPRAETQYF. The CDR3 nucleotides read TGTGCCAGCAGTGAATTTACTCCCCGAGCGGAGACCCAGTACTTC. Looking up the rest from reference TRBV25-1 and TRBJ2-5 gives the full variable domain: EADIYQTPRYLVIGTGKKITLECSQTMGHDKMYWYQQDPGMELHLIHYSYGVNSTEKGDLSSESTVSRIRTEHFPLTLESARPSHTSQYLCASSEFTPRAETQYFGPGTRLLVL.

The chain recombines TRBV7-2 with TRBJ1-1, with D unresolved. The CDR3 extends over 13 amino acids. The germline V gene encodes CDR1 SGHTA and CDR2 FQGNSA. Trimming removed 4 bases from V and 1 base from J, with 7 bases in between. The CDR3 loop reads CASSSQWNTEAFF. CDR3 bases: TGTGCCAGCAGCTCCCAATGGAACACTGAAGCTTTCTTT.

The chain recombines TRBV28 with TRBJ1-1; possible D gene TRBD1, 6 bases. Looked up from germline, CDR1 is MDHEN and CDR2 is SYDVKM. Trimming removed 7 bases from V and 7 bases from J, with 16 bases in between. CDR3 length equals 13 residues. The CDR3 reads CASTRRGGVEAFF. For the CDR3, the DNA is TGTGCCAGCACTAGAAGGGGGGGGGTTGAAGCTTTCTTT. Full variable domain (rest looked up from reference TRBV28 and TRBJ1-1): DVKVTQSSRYLVKRTGEKVFLECVQDMDHENMFWYRQDPGLGLRLIYFSYDVKMKEKGDIPEGYSVSREKKERFSLILESASTNQTSMYLCASTRRGGVEAFFGQGTRLTVV.

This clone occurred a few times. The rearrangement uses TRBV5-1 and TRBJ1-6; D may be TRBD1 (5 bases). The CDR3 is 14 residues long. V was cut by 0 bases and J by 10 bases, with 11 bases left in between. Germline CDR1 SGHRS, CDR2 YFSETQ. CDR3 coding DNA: TGCGCCAGCAGCTTGGGACAGAATGAATCACCCCTCCACTTT. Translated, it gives CASSLGQNESPLHF. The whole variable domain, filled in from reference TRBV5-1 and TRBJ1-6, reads KAGVTQTPRYLIKTRGQQVTLSCSPISGHRSVSWYQQTPGQGLQFLFEYFSETQRNKGNFPGRFSGRQFSNSRSEMNVSTLELGDSALYLCASSLGQNESPLHFGNGTRLTVT.

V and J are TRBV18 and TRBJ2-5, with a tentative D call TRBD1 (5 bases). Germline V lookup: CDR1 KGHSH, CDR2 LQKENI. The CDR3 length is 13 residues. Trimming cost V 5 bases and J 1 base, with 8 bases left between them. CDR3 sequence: CASSDSLQETQYF. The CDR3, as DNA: TGTGCCAGCTCAGACAGCCTCCAAGAGACCCAGTACTTC.

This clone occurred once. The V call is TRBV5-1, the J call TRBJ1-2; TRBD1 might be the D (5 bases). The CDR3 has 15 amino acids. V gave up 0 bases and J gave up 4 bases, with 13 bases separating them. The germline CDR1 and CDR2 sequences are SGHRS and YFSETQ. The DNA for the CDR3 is TGCGCCAGCAGCTTGGACGCTCTACAGGCCTATGGCTACACCTTC. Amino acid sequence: CASSLDALQAYGYTF.

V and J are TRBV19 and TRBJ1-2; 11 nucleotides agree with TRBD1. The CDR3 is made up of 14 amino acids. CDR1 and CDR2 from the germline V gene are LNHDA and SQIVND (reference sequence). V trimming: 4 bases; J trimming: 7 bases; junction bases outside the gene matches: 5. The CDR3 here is CASSTGQGAVGYTF. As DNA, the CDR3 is TGTGCCAGTAGTACAGGACAGGGGGCGGTTGGCTACACCTTC.

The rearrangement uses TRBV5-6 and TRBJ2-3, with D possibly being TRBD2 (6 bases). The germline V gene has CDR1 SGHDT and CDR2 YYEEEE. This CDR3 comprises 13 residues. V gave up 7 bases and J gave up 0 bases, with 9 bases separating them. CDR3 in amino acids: CASWDFSTDTQYF. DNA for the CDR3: TGTGCCAGCTGGGACTTTAGCACAGATACGCAGTATTTT. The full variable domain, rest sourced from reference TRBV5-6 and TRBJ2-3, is DAGVTQSPTHLIKTRGQQVTLRCSPKSGHDTVSWYQQALGQGPQFIFQYYEEEERQRGNFPDRFSGHQFPNYSSELNVNALLLGDSALYLCASWDFSTDTQYFGPGTRLTVL.